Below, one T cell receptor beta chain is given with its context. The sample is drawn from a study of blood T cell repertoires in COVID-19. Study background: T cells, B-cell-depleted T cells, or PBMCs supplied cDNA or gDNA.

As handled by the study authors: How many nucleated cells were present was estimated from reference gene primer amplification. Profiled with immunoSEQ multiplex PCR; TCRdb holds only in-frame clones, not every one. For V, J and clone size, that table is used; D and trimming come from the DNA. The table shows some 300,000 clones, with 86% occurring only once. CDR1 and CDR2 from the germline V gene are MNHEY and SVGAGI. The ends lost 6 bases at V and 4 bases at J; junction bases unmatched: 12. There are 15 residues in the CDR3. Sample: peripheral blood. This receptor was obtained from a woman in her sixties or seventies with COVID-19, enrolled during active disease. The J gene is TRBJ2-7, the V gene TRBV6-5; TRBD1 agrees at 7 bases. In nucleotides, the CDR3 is TGTGCCAGCAGGCAGGTTGGGACAGCCGCGTACGAGCAGTACTTC. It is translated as CASRQVGTAAYEQYF.